This TCR beta chain was found in a study of T cells after yellow fever vaccination. MiXCR was run by TCRdb on the 5' RACE reads, yielding one entry per CDR3 protein. This table holds some 670,000 distinct CDR3 sequences, 12% found once. The CDR3 runs 12 residues. CDR1 and CDR2 (germline): SNHLY, FYNNEI. Trimming removed 7 bases from V and 7 bases from J, with 12 bases in between. Study-wide points: Booster sampling recovered most clones from primary vaccination (under 98% CD4, just over 85% CD8). By day 5 rather than day 15, the secondary response had peaked, though it was weaker.

This clonotype was observed at least ten times. What it binds is unknown. The receptor's source is a man aged 25 to 40 who received the YFV17D yellow fever vaccine. The V call is TRBV2, the J call TRBJ2-3, with D unresolved. Sequencing was performed on PBMCs, taken on the day of the yellow fever booster vaccination. Here the CDR3 reads CASTTARNTQYF. CDR3 nucleotide sequence: TGTGCCAGCACGACCGCAAGGAATACGCAGTATTTT.